Listed below are T cell receptor beta chains from one sample, sequenced in a study of blood T cells in healthy people across ages. TCRdb reprocessed the 5' RACE reads with MiXCR, giving one entry per CDR3 protein. The repertoire includes about 1.1 million distinct CDR3 sequences, around two fifths of them detected once, and around 13% sits in the top ten. The sample taken for sequencing was blood. All receptors derive from a man younger than 30 in good health. The CDR3 runs from the conserved cysteine through the conserved F or W. The order of the fields is D gene, CDR3 length, V gene, J gene, clone size, CDR3 protein, CDR3 DNA. A D gene is named only where the DNA matches it firmly. Size values are once, few and many counts, or a class for expanded clones, and some rows have none.

>.|15|TRBV5-5|TRBJ1-1|.
CASSFEEGRLTEAFF
TGTGCCAGCAGCTTTGAGGAGGGGAGACTCACTGAAGCTTTCTTT
>.|17|TRBV20-1|TRBJ2-3|.
CSTRVSAAGRGADTQYF
TGCAGTACTAGAGTTTCGGCGGCGGGGCGGGGCGCAGATACGCAGTATTTT
>.|18|TRBV4-1|TRBJ1-4|.
CASSQEAGEGGYSEKLFF
TGCGCCAGCAGCCAAGAGGCGGGGGAAGGCGGATATTCTGAGAAACTGTTTTTT
>.|16|TRBV11-2|TRBJ2-2|.
CASSHTGHANTGELFF
TGTGCCAGCAGCCATACAGGCCACGCGAACACCGGGGAGCTGTTTTTT
>TRBD1|15|TRBV5-1|TRBJ1-6|.
CASRVTGTGGSPLHF
TGCGCCAGCAGAGTAACCGGGACAGGGGGGTCACCCCTCCACTTT
>.|14|TRBV3-1|TRBJ2-5|.
CASSPGLRKETQYF
TGTGCCAGCAGCCCAGGTCTTCGAAAAGAGACCCAGTACTTC
>.|15|TRBV14|TRBJ2-5|.
CASSQSGRRSETQYF
TGTGCCAGCAGCCAATCAGGACGTAGGTCAGAGACCCAGTACTTC
>TRBD1|15|TRBV5-8|TRBJ1-2|once
CASSLRLRQGHGYTF
TGTGCCAGCAGCTTGAGGTTACGACAGGGGCATGGCTACACCTTC
>TRBD1|18|TRBV12-3/TRBV12-4|TRBJ1-5|few
CASSLGTGSLGGNQPQHF
TGTGCCAGCAGTTTGGGGACAGGTTCGTTAGGAGGCAATCAGCCCCAGCATTTT
>TRBD1|17|TRBV7-2|TRBJ2-4|many
CASSSNTGTGLKNIQYF
TGTGCCAGCAGCTCGAATACCGGGACAGGGCTGAAAAACATTCAGTACTTC
>.|14|TRBV3-1|TRBJ1-6|.
CASSQVEGNSPLHF
TGTGCCAGCAGCCAAGTTGAGGGAAATTCACCCCTCCACTTT
>TRBD2|14|TRBV2|TRBJ2-2|few
CASSRLTSAGELFF
TGTGCCAGCAGTAGGCTGACTAGCGCCGGGGAGCTGTTTTTT
>.|14|TRBV20-1|TRBJ1-1|.
CSTRDDTENTEAFF
TGCAGTACTAGAGATGACACGGAGAACACTGAAGCTTTCTTT
>.|14|TRBV4-3|TRBJ1-1|few
CASSQEDSPLEAFF
TGCGCCAGCAGCCAAGAGGACAGCCCCTTGGAAGCTTTCTTT
>.|13|TRBV10-3|TRBJ2-7|.
CAIGYDRDYEQNF
TGTGCCATCGGATACGACAGGGACTACGAGCAGAACTTC
>.|16|TRBV6-5|TRBJ2-4|.
CASSHSAGHDKNIQYF
TGTGCCAGCAGTCACTCTGCGGGGCATGACAAAAACATTCAGTACTTC
>TRBD1|14|TRBV7-2|TRBJ1-1|.
CASSLGTGLRGAFF
TGTGCCAGCAGCTTAGGGACAGGCCTAAGGGGAGCTTTCTTT
>.|14|TRBV7-2|TRBJ1-1|.
CASSLMPAGTEAFF
TGTGCCAGCAGCTTAATGCCGGCAGGCACTGAAGCTTTCTTT
>.|14|TRBV6-2/TRBV6-3|TRBJ2-7|few
CASSLRGVPYEQYF
TGTGCCAGCAGTTTAAGGGGGGTACCCTACGAGCAGTACTTC
>.|13|TRBV10-3|TRBJ1-2|few
CAIHGGGSYGYTF
TGTGCCATCCATGGTGGGGGGTCCTATGGCTACACCTTC
>.|14|TRBV4-3|TRBJ2-5|few
CASSQETEQETQYF
TGCGCCAGCAGCCAAGAGACAGAACAAGAGACCCAGTACTTC
>.|13|TRBV5-1|TRBJ2-1|few
CASIITRDNEQFF
TGCGCCAGCATCATAACTCGGGACAATGAGCAGTTCTTC
>TRBD2|17|TRBV20-1|TRBJ2-1|.
CSAPRTSGGLRGNEQFF
TGCAGTGCTCCCCGGACTAGCGGGGGCCTGAGGGGGAATGAGCAGTTCTTC
>TRBD2|13|TRBV20-1|TRBJ2-3|few
CSARGAGEDTQYF
TGCAGTGCTAGAGGGGCGGGGGAAGATACGCAGTATTTT
>.|12|TRBV5-1|TRBJ1-1|.
CASSLPNAEAFF
TGCGCCAGCAGCTTGCCGAATGCTGAAGCTTTCTTT
>.|15|TRBV20-1|TRBJ1-4|few
CSARDRLGGSEKLFF
TGCAGTGCTAGAGATCGTCTCGGGGGTTCTGAAAAACTGTTTTTT
>.|15|TRBV20-1|TRBJ1-2|.
CSARYNIKANYGYTF
TGCAGTGCTAGGTATAATATAAAGGCTAACTATGGCTACACCTTC
>.|15|TRBV7-2|TRBJ2-1|.
CASSLSIGQYNEQFF
TGTGCCAGCAGCTTATCCATCGGACAGTACAATGAGCAGTTCTTC
>.|16|TRBV27|TRBJ2-3|few
CASSYSQGTSTDTQYF
TGTGCCAGCAGTTATTCCCAGGGGACTAGCACAGATACGCAGTATTTT
>.|13|TRBV12-3/TRBV12-4|TRBJ2-7|few
CASSYAGNGGQYF
TGTGCCAGCAGTTACGCAGGAAACGGAGGGCAGTACTTC
>.|13|TRBV2|TRBJ1-1|.
CASSPDRSTEAFF
TGTGCCAGCAGTCCTGACAGGAGCACTGAAGCTTTCTTT
>.|12|TRBV9|TRBJ1-1|.
CASSVEGTEAFF
TGTGCCAGCAGCGTGGAAGGCACTGAAGCTTTCTTT
>TRBD2|15|TRBV5-6|TRBJ2-3|few
CASMGLAGVSDTQYF
TGTGCCAGCATGGGGCTAGCGGGGGTCTCAGATACGCAGTATTTT
>TRBD2|14|TRBV20-1|TRBJ2-5|few
CSARGLAGRETQYF
TGCAGTGCTAGAGGACTAGCGGGCCGAGAGACCCAGTACTTC
>.|13|TRBV7-9|TRBJ1-1|.
CASSFSGGQEAFF
TGTGCCAGCAGCTTCTCGGGGGGGCAAGAGGCTTTCTTT
>.|15|TRBV7-2|TRBJ1-5|.
CASSEEGRDNQPQHF
TGTGCCAGCAGCGAGGAGGGCAGGGACAATCAGCCCCAGCATTTT
>TRBD1|13|TRBV2|TRBJ2-5|once
CASIEGAGETQYF
TGTGCCAGCATCGAGGGGGCAGGGGAGACCCAGTACTTC
>.|11|TRBV3-1|TRBJ2-7|many
CASSQIYEQYF
TGTGCCAGCAGCCAAATCTACGAGCAGTACTTC
>.|15|TRBV29-1|TRBJ1-2|few
CSVEGETRDNYGYTF
TGCAGCGTTGAAGGTGAGACGAGGGACAACTATGGCTACACCTTC
>.|16|TRBV20-1|TRBJ2-2|.
CSARDPDRKNTGELFF
TGCAGTGCTAGAGATCCTGACAGGAAAAACACCGGGGAGCTGTTTTTT
>.|16|TRBV4-1|TRBJ1-5|.
CASSHDGTASKQPQHF
TGCGCCAGCAGCCATGATGGGACCGCTAGCAAGCAGCCCCAGCATTTT
>.|18|TRBV24-1|TRBJ2-1|few
CATSPERYGLGSYNEQFF
TGTGCCACCAGTCCGGAACGTTACGGGTTAGGGTCCTACAATGAGCAGTTCTTC
>TRBD2|14|TRBV20-1|TRBJ2-5|.
CSASSGTTQETQYF
TGCAGTGCTAGTTCTGGGACTACACAAGAGACCCAGTACTTC
>.|12|TRBV20-1|TRBJ1-1|.
CSAPTVGTEAFF
TGCAGTGCCCCGACAGTTGGCACTGAAGCTTTCTTT
>TRBD1|12|TRBV3-1|TRBJ2-3|few
CASSLGQGPQYF
TGTGCCAGCAGCCTGGGACAGGGCCCGCAGTATTTT
>.|15|TRBV10-3|TRBJ2-5|few
CAISESQGAVETQYF
TGTGCCATCAGTGAGTCACAGGGCGCCGTTGAGACCCAGTACTTC
>TRBD1|14|TRBV4-2|TRBJ1-2|few
CASSQARTGRGYTF
TGTGCCAGCAGCCAAGCAAGGACAGGTCGTGGCTACACCTTC
>TRBD1|16|TRBV6-2/TRBV6-3|TRBJ2-2|.
CASSFDRDENTGELFF
TGTGCCAGCAGTTTCGACAGGGATGAAAACACCGGGGAGCTGTTTTTT
>.|17|TRBV12-3/TRBV12-4|TRBJ1-3|.
CASSSASDRVSGNTIYF
TGTGCCAGCAGTTCAGCCTCAGACAGAGTCTCTGGAAACACCATATATTTT
>.|14|TRBV7-2|TRBJ1-2|.
CASSLSGRTDGYTF
TGTGCCAGCAGCTTAAGCGGCAGGACAGATGGCTACACCTTC
>.|11|TRBV29-1|TRBJ2-5|once
CSVERVDEQYF
TGCAGTGTTGAGAGAGTAGATGAGCAGTACTTC
>TRBD1|14|TRBV29-1|TRBJ1-4|few
CSVEETGGNEKLFF
TGCAGCGTTGAAGAGACAGGGGGGAATGAAAAACTGTTTTTT
>.|15|TRBV4-3|TRBJ2-5|.
CASSQDVWSQETQYF
TGCGCCAGCAGCCAAGATGTTTGGTCGCAAGAGACCCAGTACTTC